This is a list of T cell receptor beta chains from one sample in a study of somatic mutations in cytotoxic T cells in rheumatoid arthritis. Assay used: immunoSEQ multiplex PCR; TCRdb lists only in-frame clones, some missing. The table has around 16,000 clones, 79% seen once. The sequenced material came from CD8+ T cells sorted from blood. The receptors here all came from an adult with rheumatoid arthritis. Each CDR3 is given with its conserved first and last residue. The D gene is left open where the match is weak. Expanded clones get a size class; other rows say once, few or many, or leave the size out.

V gene,D gene,clone size,J gene,CDR3 DNA,CDR3 protein
TRBV6-4,TRBD2,.,TRBJ2-1,TGTGCCAGCAGCGGGACTAGCGGGGGGGACTCCTACAATGAGCAGTTCTTC,CASSGTSGGDSYNEQFF
TRBV6-1,TRBD1,.,TRBJ1-5,TGTGCCAGCAGTGCGGACAGGGCAGCTGAATGGCCCCAGCATTTT,CASSADRAAEWPQHF
TRBV19,.,.,TRBJ1-5,TGTGCCAGTAGTTTTCCAGACGGAGCATATAGCAATCAGCCCCAGCATTTT,CASSFPDGAYSNQPQHF
TRBV2,TRBD1,few,TRBJ1-1,TGTGCCAGCAGTGAGGCAGGGGGAGACACTGAAGCTTTCTTT,CASSEAGGDTEAFF
TRBV5-4,.,.,TRBJ2-7,TGTGCCAGCAGCTTCCGCGGCCCGGGGAACGAGCAGTACTTC,CASSFRGPGNEQYF
TRBV7-3,.,.,TRBJ1-1,TGTGCCAGCAGCCCAGATGGGGGGATGAACACTGAAGCTTTCTTT,CASSPDGGMNTEAFF
TRBV6-5,TRBD2,.,TRBJ2-1,TGTGCCAGCAGCTACGGTAGCGGGAGCAAGTACAATGAGCAGTTCTTC,CASSYGSGSKYNEQFF
TRBV2,.,.,TRBJ1-3,TGTGCCAGCAGTCCAGCCACTGGAAACACCATATATTTT,CASSPATGNTIYF
TRBV19,.,.,TRBJ1-5,TGTGCCAGTACCCTAGTGGGGGGGACCCATCAGCCCCAGCATTTT,CASTLVGGTHQPQHF
TRBV15,.,.,TRBJ2-7,TGTGCCACCAGCGCGACAAGTAACTACGAGCAGTACTTC,CATSATSNYEQYF
TRBV7-9,TRBD1,few,TRBJ1-4,TGTGCCAGCAGACGACAGGGGGCGGGGGAAAAACTGTTTTTT,CASRRQGAGEKLFF
TRBV7-9,TRBD2,once,TRBJ2-7,TGTGCCAGCAGCTTGAATACCGGGACTACCTACGAGCAGTACTTC,CASSLNTGTTYEQYF
TRBV19,.,.,TRBJ1-5,TGTGCCAGTAGTACCGGTGGGCCAGACTCAGTCAGTCTTCTACACCCAAATAGCAATCAGCCCCAGCATTTT,CASSTGGPDSVSLLHPNSNQPQHF
TRBV9,TRBD2,.,TRBJ2-7,TGTGCCAGCGCCGGCGGGGGGCTCAACGAGCAGTACTTC,CASAGGGLNEQYF
TRBV7-9,.,.,TRBJ1-1,TGTGCCAGCAGCTTAGTGGCAGGAAGGAACACTGAAGCTTTCTTT,CASSLVAGRNTEAFF
TRBV7-2,.,few,TRBJ1-2,TGTGCCAGCAGCTTGATACAGGGAGACTATGGCTACACCTTC,CASSLIQGDYGYTF
TRBV6-4,.,few,TRBJ2-1,TGTGCCAGCAGTCCGGAGGGCGGCTACTACAATGAGCAGTTCTTC,CASSPEGGYYNEQFF
TRBV2,.,.,TRBJ2-7,TGTGCCAGCTTACCGACAGAGCTCCTGGACGAGCAGTACTTC,CASLPTELLDEQYF
TRBV9,.,.,TRBJ1-3,TGTGCCAGCAGCCAAGGGGGTGGTGGAAACACCATATATTTT,CASSQGGGGNTIYF
TRBV28,.,.,TRBJ1-2,TGTGCCAGCAGCCCCGGGGTGAATGGCTACACCTTC,CASSPGVNGYTF
TRBV4-1,TRBD2,few,TRBJ2-7,TGCGCCAGCAGCCTCGGACTAGCGGGCTCCTACGAGCAGTACTTC,CASSLGLAGSYEQYF
TRBV4-3,.,few,TRBJ2-7,TGCGCCAGCAGCCAAGACGGCGGCTACGAGCAGTACTTC,CASSQDGGYEQYF
TRBV11-3,.,once,TRBJ1-4,TGTGCCAGCAGCTTGCCCCTAGGTGAAAAACTGTTTTTT,CASSLPLGEKLFF
TRBV11-3,TRBD1,once,TRBJ2-7,TGTGCCAGCAGAGCCGGGACAGGGGGGTTCTACGAGCAGTACTTC,CASRAGTGGFYEQYF
TRBV7-9,.,few,TRBJ1-5,TGTGCCAGCACCTTGGGGGATCAGCCCCAGCATTTT,CASTLGDQPQHF
TRBV7-9,.,.,TRBJ1-2,TGTGCCAGCAGCTTAGGGGTAGGGGTGGACTATGGCTACACCTTC,CASSLGVGVDYGYTF
TRBV29-1,.,.,TRBJ2-3,TGCAGCGTTATAACGGGGCACATAGGTACAGATACGCAGTATTTT,CSVITGHIGTDTQYF
TRBV29-1,.,.,TRBJ1-1,TGCAGCGTTGACGGGGCCATGAACACTGAAGCTTTCTTT,CSVDGAMNTEAFF
TRBV5-4,TRBD2,.,TRBJ2-3,TGTGCCAGCAGCTTGGGAGGCGGGAGAACAGATACGCAGTATTTT,CASSLGGGRTDTQYF
TRBV9,.,.,TRBJ2-1,TGTGCCAGCAGCGTAGCGGACTCCCCCCATGAGCAGTTCTTC,CASSVADSPHEQFF
TRBV5-6,.,.,TRBJ2-1,TGTGCCAGCAGCTTTAGAAACTCCTACAATGAGCAGTTCTTC,CASSFRNSYNEQFF
TRBV5-1,.,.,TRBJ2-1,TGCGCCAGCAGCGAGGGACTGGAAGATGAGCAGTTCTTC,CASSEGLEDEQFF
TRBV28,TRBD1,.,TRBJ2-2,TGTGCCAGCAGTTCGAGACAGGGGGTAACCGGGGAGCTGTTTTTT,CASSSRQGVTGELFF
TRBV6-6,.,.,TRBJ2-1,TGTGCCAGCAGTTACCTGTGGCGGGATCCCTACAATGAGCAGTTCTTC,CASSYLWRDPYNEQFF
TRBV9,.,once,TRBJ1-2,TGTGCCAGCAGTGCCGAGGGCTATGGCTACACCTTC,CASSAEGYGYTF